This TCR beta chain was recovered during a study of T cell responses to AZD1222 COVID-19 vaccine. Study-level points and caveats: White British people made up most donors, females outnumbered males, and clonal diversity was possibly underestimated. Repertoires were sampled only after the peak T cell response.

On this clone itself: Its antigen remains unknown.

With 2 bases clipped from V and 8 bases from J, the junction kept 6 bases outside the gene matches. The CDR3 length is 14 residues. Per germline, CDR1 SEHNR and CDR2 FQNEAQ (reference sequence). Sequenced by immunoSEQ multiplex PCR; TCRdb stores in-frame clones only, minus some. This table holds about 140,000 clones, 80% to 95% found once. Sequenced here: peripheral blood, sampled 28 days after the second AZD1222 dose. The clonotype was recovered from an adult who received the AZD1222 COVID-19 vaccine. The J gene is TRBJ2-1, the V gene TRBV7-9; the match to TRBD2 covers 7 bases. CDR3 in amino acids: CASSLRDYPDEQFF. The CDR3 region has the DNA TGTGCCAGCAGCTTAAGGGACTACCCCGATGAGCAGTTCTTC.